These 32 T cell receptor beta chains were sequenced from one sample in a study of read filtering for tumor transcriptome and immune sequencing. The library was built from about 370 ng RNA with molecular barcoded adaptors for alpha/delta and beta/gamma chains. TCRdb recomputed calls from the reads with MiXCR, one row per CDR3 protein. The sample records about 63,000 distinct CDR3 sequences, approximately 15% being singletons. Sequencing was performed on a population of CD138-negative cells sorted from bone marrow. The receptors here all came from a donor at least 40 years old with multiple myeloma.

This clonotype was observed a handful of times. Here the CDR3 reads CASSQVPGTVAFF. CDR3 nucleotide sequence: TGTGCCAGCAGCCAAGTTCCGGGGACAGTGGCTTTCTTT. The gene calls are TRBV3-1 and TRBJ1-1; 7 nucleotides align to TRBD1. The V gene's germline CDR1 is LGHDT and CDR2 YNNKEL (reference sequence). J gave up 11 bases and V 1 base, and 7 bases lay outside the gene matches. The CDR3 totals 13 residues.

This clonotype was observed at least ten times. V and J are TRBV6-7 and TRBJ2-2; possible D gene TRBD1, 6 bases. TRBV6-7 is treated as an ORF (open reading frame) with a function not yet certain. V dropped 0 bases and J dropped 4 bases, with 18 bases sitting between them. The CDR3 is made up of 18 amino acids. The CDR3 sequence is CASSYSRYREKATGELFF. Written as DNA, the CDR3 is TGTGCCAGCAGTTACTCTCGGTACAGGGAGAAGGCCACCGGGGAGCTGTTTTTT.

This clonotype was recorded many times. The rearrangement links TRBV28 to TRBJ2-2; TRBD1 agrees at 8 bases. Germline values: CDR1 MDHEN, CDR2 SYDVKM. The CDR3 loop spans 15 amino acids. V lost 6 bases to trimming and J lost 3 bases; unmatched junction nucleotides: 6. The DNA for the CDR3 is TGTGCCAGCAGCCCTCTGGACAGGGACACCGGGGAGCTGTTTTTT. Protein: CASSPLDRDTGELFF.

On this clonotype: The germline gene is not matched at one end of the junction; a read error may be the cause. V is TRBV12-3 or TRBV12-4 and J is TRBJ2-1, with TRBD2 matching 8 bases. The CDR3 covers 18 residues. The CDR3 region is CAGSLSTSGLSSYNEQFF. The CDR3 bases are TGTGCCGGCAGTTTATCCACTAGCGGTTTGAGCTCCTACAATGAGCAGTTCTTC.

This clonotype appeared many times. At one of its ends the junction is not consistent with the germline gene, which may arise from a read error. The chain combines TRBV29-1 with TRBJ2-4; TRBD2 is a possible D gene (6 bases). This CDR3 contains 17 residues. Germline V gene lookup returns CDR1 SQVTM and CDR2 ANQGSEA. The CDR3 nucleotides read TGCAGCGTTGTGGGGAGGTCTCCAACCATAGCCAAAAACATTCAGTACTTT. It translates to CSVVGRSPTIAKNIQYF.

V usage is TRBV12-3 or TRBV12-4 and J usage is TRBJ2-3, with D possibly being TRBD2 (5 bases). The CDR3 is made up of 15 amino acids. Trimming took off 1 base at V and 0 bases at J, with 8 bases between the two ends. The CDR3 DNA reads TGTGCCAGCAGTTTAGTAGCGACTAGCACAGATACGCAGTATTTT. Its protein is CASSLVATSTDTQYF.

This clonotype was counted many times. The CDR3 DNA follows: TGCAGCGTCGGACGGAATTCCTACGAGCAGTACTTC. It encodes CSVGRNSYEQYF. The chain has TRBV29-1 and TRBJ2-7; D not resolved. Germline V gives CDR1 SQVTM, CDR2 ANQGSEA. The V end lost 6 bases, the J end lost 1 base, and 10 bases lay between the germline ends. This CDR3 is 12 amino acids long.

This clonotype came up many times. V and J are TRBV7-3 and TRBJ2-2; 8 bases agree with TRBD1. This CDR3 region has 17 residues. V lost 2 bases and J lost 1; bases outside the gene matches: 6. The V gene's germline CDR1 is SGHTA and CDR2 FQGTGA. CDR3 amino acids: CASSLFPGQGNTGELFF. The CDR3 DNA sequence: TGTGCCAGCAGCTTATTTCCAGGACAGGGGAACACCGGGGAGCTGTTTTTT.

This clonotype was seen many times. V gene TRBV20-1 combines with J gene TRBJ2-1; the match to TRBD2 covers 10 bases. J lost 6 bases, V lost 6 bases, and 8 bases had no gene match. The CDR3 has 14 residues. In germline, CDR1 is DFQATT, CDR2 SNEGSKA (reference sequence). CDR3 bases: TGCAGTGCCCGTAGCGGGAGGACCCTCAATGAGCAGTTCTTC. Translation: CSARSGRTLNEQFF.

This clonotype was seen a few times. J is TRBJ1-1 and V is TRBV7-9; TRBD1 aligns across 8 bases. From germline, CDR1 is SEHNR and CDR2 FQNEAQ (reference sequence). This CDR3 has 14 amino acids. Unmatched junction bases numbered 8, after V lost 6 bases and J lost 5 bases. The CDR3 DNA sequence: TGTGCCAGCAGGCCGACAGGGGAGGGAACTGAAGCTTTCTTT. Translation: CASRPTGEGTEAFF.

This clonotype was recorded many times. The chain links TRBV11-2 to TRBJ2-1; TRBD2 is a possible D gene (7 bases). V was trimmed by 1 base and J by 5 bases, leaving 15 bases between them. This CDR3 has 16 residues. Germline CDR1 SGHAT, CDR2 FQNNGV. The CDR3 bases are TGTGCCAGCAGCTTAGGGGGGGGCCCCCTAAACAATGAGCAGTTCTTC. It specifies CASSLGGGPLNNEQFF.

This clonotype was counted many times. The chain carries TRBV20-1 and TRBJ1-1; D remains ambiguous. Trimming removed 8 bases from V and 1 base from J, with 5 bases in between. CDR1 DFQATT and CDR2 SNEGSKA come from the germline V gene (reference sequence). The CDR3 extends over 10 amino acids. DNA for the CDR3: TGCAGTCCTAAGAACACTGAAGCTTTCTTT. Residues: CSPKNTEAFF.

This clonotype was seen a handful of times. The J gene is TRBJ2-3, the V gene TRBV6-5; no firm D call. Trimming took 5 bases from V and 0 from J, leaving 9 bases between them. The V gene's germline CDR1 is MNHEY and CDR2 SVGAGI. The length of the CDR3 is 14 residues. CDR3 DNA: TGTGCCAGCAGTAAGGGCTTTAGCACAGATACGCAGTATTTT. Encoded protein: CASSKGFSTDTQYF.

In its sample, this clonotype was seen many times. The rearrangement links TRBV7-6 to TRBJ2-7; 10 nucleotides match TRBD2. Germline V gene sequence: CDR1 SGHVS, CDR2 FNYEAQ. The CDR3 runs 16 residues. Trimming cost V 5 bases and J 0 bases; bases outside gene matches: 7. The CDR3 DNA is TGTGCCAGCAGCGTCCGGGCTAGCGGGAGCTCCTACGAGCAGTACTTC. Its translation: CASSVRASGSSYEQYF.

This clonotype was seen many times. This chain links TRBV11-1 with TRBJ2-7; 8 bases agree with TRBD2. J gave up 8 bases and V 3 bases, and 9 bases lay outside the gene matches. Germline lookup yields CDR1 SGHAT and CDR2 FQDESV (reference sequence). This CDR3 region has 14 residues. The CDR3 sequence is CASSLEASGWQQYF. CDR3 coding DNA: TGTGCCAGCAGCTTGGAAGCTAGCGGGTGGCAGCAGTACTTC.

This clonotype was seen many times. V gene TRBV29-1 combines with J gene TRBJ1-1; D not certain. Germline-derived CDR1 and CDR2 are SQVTM and ANQGSEA. V gave up 4 bases and J gave up 3 bases, with 12 bases separating them. The CDR3 is 13 amino acids. CDR3 protein: CSVASGRDTEAFF. The CDR3 DNA sequence: TGCAGCGTTGCATCCGGTAGGGACACTGAAGCTTTCTTT.

The sample holds many counts of this clonotype. The chain carries TRBV11-2 and TRBJ2-1; TRBD2 matches at 15 bases. The CDR3 loop spans 20 amino acids. Germline trimming cut 5 bases from V and 5 bases from J; bases unmatched to any gene: 16. The germline V gene has CDR1 SGHAT and CDR2 FQNNGV. CDR3 protein: CASSASYRGLAGGYDNEQFF. Written as DNA, the CDR3 is TGTGCCAGCAGCGCGTCATACCGAGGACTAGCGGGAGGGTACGACAATGAGCAGTTCTTC. The full variable domain, with the rest looked up from reference TRBV11-2 and TRBJ2-1, is EAGVAQSPRYKIIEKRQSVAFWCNPISGHATLYWYQQILGQGPKLLIQFQNNGVVDDSQLPKDRFSAERLKGVDSTLKIQPAKLEDSAVYLCASSASYRGLAGGYDNEQFFGPGTRLTVL.

As concerns this clonotype: A much larger clone sits a single nucleotide away, making a read error possible. This chain links TRBV5-1 with TRBJ2-2, with TRBD1 as a possible D gene (5 bases). Trimming removed 3 bases from V and 9 bases from J, with 15 bases in between. CDR3 size: 14 residues. CDR1 SGHRS and CDR2 YFSETQ come from the germline V gene. The CDR3 sequence: CASSSSTDPRELFF. The CDR3, as DNA: TGCGCCAGCAGCTCCTCGACAGACCCCAGGGAGCTGTTTTTT.

Points on this clonotype: One base away lies a much larger clone, so this may be a sequencing read error. The chain employs TRBV5-1 and TRBJ2-1; 8 positions match TRBD2. The CDR3 is made up of 15 amino acids. Germline assignment: CDR1 SGHRS and CDR2 YFSETQ. The CDR3 DNA sequence: TGCGCCAGCAGCTTGGCCAGGGGACTAGAGAATGGGCAGTTCTTC. It codes for CASSLARGLENGQFF.

This clonotype was counted at least ten times. The V call is TRBV28, the J call TRBJ1-2; maybe TRBD1 (5 bases). The germline V and J ends were trimmed by 6 bases and 1 base, with 9 bases remaining between them. The V gene's germline CDR1 is MDHEN and CDR2 SYDVKM. The CDR3 is 13 amino acids. The CDR3 here is CASRLQVNYGYTF. As DNA, the CDR3 is TGTGCCAGCAGACTACAGGTTAACTATGGCTACACCTTC.

About this clonotype: This may stem from a read error, because a much larger clone lies one nucleotide away. The chain has TRBV6-2 or TRBV6-3 and TRBJ1-1; D might be TRBD1 (6 bases). Germline lookup yields CDR1 MNHEY and CDR2 SVGEGT. The V end lost 8 bases, the J end lost 5 bases, and 15 bases lay between the germline ends. There are 13 residues in the CDR3. The CDR3 region has the DNA TGTGCCAGCGGTGGCGGGACATCAACTGAAGCTTTCTTT. As protein: CASGGGTSTEAFF.

This clonotype was counted ten times or more. V and J are TRBV24-1 and TRBJ1-1; TRBD1 is a possible D gene (5 bases). CDR3 length: 15 residues. In germline, CDR1 is KGHDR, CDR2 SFDVKD. The V end was cut by 3 bases, the J end by 3 bases, with 13 bases between. This chain's CDR3 is CATSDGATGYTEAFF. In DNA form, the CDR3 reads TGTGCCACCAGTGATGGAGCTACAGGATACACTGAAGCTTTCTTT.

This clonotype was seen many times. The gene calls are TRBV20-1 and TRBJ2-1, with a weak D call TRBD2 (6 bases). The V and J ends lost 6 bases and 2 bases respectively, with 17 bases between them. CDR3 length: 15 residues. Germline values: CDR1 DFQATT, CDR2 SNEGSKA (reference sequence). The CDR3 loop is CSADPIGSTYNEQFF. CDR3 nucleotide sequence: TGCAGTGCCGACCCCATCGGGAGTACCTACAATGAGCAGTTCTTC.

This clonotype showed up many times. The V gene is TRBV19, the J gene TRBJ2-2; D not resolved. The CDR3 contains 14 residues. Germline loops: CDR1 LNHDA, CDR2 SQIVND (reference sequence). Trimming pared 2 bases from V and 6 bases from J, leaving 10 bases between. Written as DNA, the CDR3 is TGTGCCAGTAGTATAATATTGGGCTCCGGGGAGCTGTTTTTT. This translates into CASSIILGSGELFF.

There are many counts of this clonotype. The chain employs TRBV7-3 and TRBJ2-1; the D gene is possibly TRBD1 (5 bases). Per germline, CDR1 SGHTA and CDR2 FQGTGA. There are 14 residues in the CDR3. Trimming removed 4 bases from V and 10 bases from J, with 17 bases in between. The CDR3 region is CASSSDRLSQEQFF. The CDR3 coding sequence is TGTGCCAGCAGCTCAGACAGATTAAGCCAGGAGCAGTTCTTC.

Ten or more counts support this clonotype. The rearrangement links TRBV5-1 to TRBJ1-1; perhaps TRBD1 as D (5 bases). CDR1 is SGHRS, CDR2 YFSETQ, per germline. CDR3 length equals 15 residues. Trimming pared 4 bases from V and 1 base from J, leaving 14 bases between. The CDR3 DNA reads TGCGCCAGCAGCGACGAAAACAGGAGGAACACTGAAGCTTTCTTT. Translated: CASSDENRRNTEAFF.

This clonotype was found many times. The chain combines TRBV11-2 with TRBJ2-1, with 8 bases matching TRBD2. Trimming cost V 4 bases and J 4 bases; bases outside gene matches: 18. CDR3 length: 19 residues. Germline V gene sequence: CDR1 SGHAT, CDR2 FQNNGV. The CDR3 sequence is CASSSSRLGRSGGYNEQFF. CDR3 sequence (DNA): TGTGCCAGCAGCTCAAGCCGACTAGGAAGGAGCGGGGGATACAATGAGCAGTTCTTC.

This chain uses TRBV4-2 with TRBJ2-5; 10 positions match TRBD2. V trimming: 0 bases; J trimming: 5 bases; junction bases outside the gene matches: 12. The germline gives CDR1 LGHNA, CDR2 YNFKEQ. The CDR3 is 18 amino acids. DNA of the CDR3: TGTGCCAGCAGCCAAGATCAAAGCGGGAGGGCCGAGGGGGAGACCCAGTACTTC. This codes for CASSQDQSGRAEGETQYF.

The chain employs TRBV7-9 and TRBJ2-3, with no clear D. The ends were cut back, 4 bases at V and 1 base at J, with 9 bases in the middle. The CDR3 sequence is 14 residues long. Germline V gene sequence: CDR1 SEHNR, CDR2 FQNEAQ (reference sequence). The CDR3: CASSSDPRTDTQYF. As DNA, the CDR3 is TGTGCCAGCAGCTCGGACCCCCGCACAGATACGCAGTATTTT.

This clonotype was counted at least ten times. The chain links TRBV30 to TRBJ2-7, with TRBD1 matching 9 bases. This CDR3 is 12 amino acids long. CDR1 GTSNPN and CDR2 SVGIG come from the germline V gene (reference sequence). Trimming cost V 6 bases and J 4 bases; bases outside gene matches: 4. CDR3 DNA: TGTGCCTGCCGGGACAGGGTGTACGAGCAGTACTTC. Translation gives CACRDRVYEQYF.

This clonotype has ten or more counts. V is TRBV10-3 and J is TRBJ1-5; D is ambiguous. Germline loops: CDR1 ENHRY, CDR2 SYGVKD. The CDR3 is made up of 15 amino acids. Trimming stripped 2 bases from V and 1 base from J, with 9 bases between. The CDR3 region is CAISESGGSNQPQHF. For the CDR3, the DNA is TGTGCCATCAGTGAGAGTGGCGGAAGCAATCAGCCCCAGCATTTT.

This clonotype was detected many times. This sequence joins TRBV20-1 and TRBJ2-1, with D possibly matching TRBD2 (6 bases). CDR1 and CDR2 (germline): DFQATT, SNEGSKA (reference sequence). Trimming removed 2 bases from V and 3 bases from J, with 17 bases in between. This CDR3 has 16 residues. The CDR3 region is CSARQAGGSFYNEQFF. The CDR3 DNA sequence: TGCAGTGCTAGACAAGCGGGCGGTTCCTTCTACAATGAGCAGTTCTTC.